This T cell receptor beta chain stems from a study of shared clonotypes between healthy human individuals (dated by TCRdb to 2018 to 2020). As for the study more broadly: A few men and a couple of women, aged 18 to 49 years, made up the cohort. To estimate repertoire size and how much clonotype sharing occurs between individuals, the study deeply sequenced the blood TCR repertoires of five or six healthy adults. For each donor, CD4 naive and CD4 memory were each given three plates, CD8 naive was given two plates, and CD8 memory was given one plate. Per donor, leukapheresis produced somewhere between about 0.9 and 10 billion PBMCs. To increase sequencing depth and limit assay-specific biases, TCR repertoire library preparation and sequencing were carried out by different laboratories using diverse techniques.

CD8 naive samples consisted of CD45RO-negative cells that were positively selected for CCR7, yielding a CD45RA+CCR7+ population without TemRA cells. The donors were healthy, HIV-negative adults with no recently reported acute infections or vaccinations. Every donor was a Caucasian adult living in Nashville, Tennessee, USA. Blood was collected by leukapheresis, and PBMCs were isolated by Ficoll-Histopaque density gradient centrifugation and then cryopreserved in liquid nitrogen vapor phase. Purity and quantity of every magnetically sorted T cell population were checked by analytical flow cytometry. From each sorted fraction, genomic DNA was isolated and quantified by UV absorbance on a Nanodrop 2000c. With respect to this clone: This clone's antigen is unknown. Base quality data are lacking; no much larger clone is found one base away.

CDR1 and CDR2 are read off the germline V gene (reference sequence) as MNHEY and SMNVEV. V trim: 2 bases; J trim: 4 bases; unmatched bases: 3. The CDR3 contains 17 residues, cysteine and phenylalanine counted. Of all the DNA, just the CDR3 is kept, 51 bases in frame from base 1. Using the deep immunoSEQ assay, multiplex PCR amplified TCR CDR3 regions from genomic DNA. Extracted genomic DNA from each cell subset was spread evenly across all wells of several immunoSEQ 96-well plates, with each plate serving as a replicate. For sorted subsets, around 200 ng genomic DNA, equal to about 30,000 T cell genomes, was loaded into each replicate PCR. Purified libraries were quantified with a Qubit 3.0 fluorometer, sized on a Bioanalyzer 2100, and re-quantified with the KAPA Library Quantification kit. A separate single-read 150-cycle Illumina NextSeq 550 flow cell was used to sequence each immunoSEQ 96-well plate. The paper's processing steps were these. Because the immunoSEQ output included only junctional sequences and no quality scores, the filtering could not be the same as the filtering used for full-length reads. To assign V/J genes and CDR3, sequences were annotated against IMGT germline references using PyIR, a Python wrapper for IgBLAST v1.9. Any read was removed if the V/J assignment was weak (E-value above 1e-6), the CDR3 was missing, or the read contained stop codons, out-of-frame junctions, or ambiguous translated residues. V3J clonotypes were defined as sequences sharing the same inferred V gene, J gene, and CDR3 amino acid sequence. The percentage overlap between two repertoires was calculated by dividing the number of shared unique clonotypes by the size of the smaller repertoire. Repertoire richness was assessed with RTK rarefaction, the Chao1 estimator, and Recon v2.1 estimates of unobserved clonotypes. Generation probabilities for all TCRbeta clonotypes obtained by the gDNA method from a handful of donors were computed using OLGA. TCRdb provides this immuneACCESS table in a form limited to in-frame rearrangements. Some clones are lacking; in checked studies, under half of them reflect an unresolved V gene, and why the rest are absent is not known. The DNA was the basis for D and trimming; V, J and clone size are from that table. Here the sample has 2 million to 2.5 million clones; approximately 94% occur a single time. 0.9% to 1.3% of the sample is in the top ten clones.

Study-wide conclusions, independent of this receptor: The genetic and exposure-history diversity represented was limited by the small number of donors. Compared with non-shared clonotypes, clonotypes shared by all four sorted-subset donors had higher generation probabilities. Naive subsets generally had larger estimated clonotype richness than memory subsets did. Sharing across a few donors was observed for approximately 5% of naive CD4, 3.5% of naive CD8, over 2% of memory CD4, and less than 0.45% of memory CD8 clonotypes. Incomplete sequencing was indicated by rarefaction of sorted-subset datasets, despite the large sequencing depth. Sampling was limited to blood, and TCR repertoires in tissue likely differ from TCR repertoires in blood. Pairwise subsampling led to the expectation that sequencing depth would affect the degree of clonotype sharing among donors.

This sequence uses TRBV27 and TRBJ2-1; 15 bases in the middle match TRBD2. The TCR originated in a man aged 18 to 29 in good health. Sequencing was performed on naive CD8+ T cells sorted from blood. The cell subset or site label for this specimen denotes: CD45RA+CCR7+. At the DNA level, the sequence is TGTGCCAGCAGTTTACGGACTAGCGGGGGGGCGTACAATGAGCAGTTCTTC. This encodes CASSLRTSGGAYNEQFF.